These 26 T cell receptor beta chains originate from one sample sequenced in a study of neoadjuvant nivolumab and ipilimumab in lung cancer. TCRdb's copy holds only in-frame clones and misses some; the assay was immunoSEQ multiplex PCR. The repertoire holds roughly 23,000 clones, with roughly 84% as singletons. The starting material was peripheral blood, obtained before neoadjuvant nivolumab, alone or with ipilimumab. The receptors here all came from an adult with non-small cell lung cancer.

V is TRBV29-1 and J is TRBJ1-4; a weak D match, TRBD1 (6 bases). The germline V gene encodes CDR1 SQVTM and CDR2 ANQGSEA. V was pared by 6 bases and J by 8 bases, with 10 bases between. CDR3 length: 11 residues. CDR3 in amino acids: CSVRGGEKLFF. The CDR3 nucleotides are TGCAGCGTCCGAGGGGGGGAAAAACTGTTTTTT.

The V and J genes are TRBV30 and TRBJ1-4; D unclear. Germline V lookup: CDR1 GTSNPN, CDR2 SVGIG (reference sequence). The CDR3 extends over 15 amino acids. Between the trimmed V and J ends, which lost 3 bases and 7 bases, there was a span of 18 bases. CDR3 bases: TGTGCCTGGAGCGAGGCTGGAAGTTTTGCTGAAAAACTGTTTTTT. This encodes CAWSEAGSFAEKLFF. The complete variable domain, with remaining parts taken from reference TRBV30 and TRBJ1-4, reads SQTIHQWPATLVQPVGSPLSLECTVEGTSNPNLYWYRQAAGRGLQLLFYSVGIGQISSEVPQNLSASRPQDRQFILSSKKLLLSDSGFYLCAWSEAGSFAEKLFFGSGTQLSVL.

This clone has just one count. One junction end disagrees with the germline gene, perhaps due to a read error. The rearrangement uses TRBV7-7 and TRBJ2-7, with 8 bases lining up with TRBD1. CDR1 SSHAT and CDR2 FNYEAQ come from the germline V gene (reference sequence). The CDR3 contains 14 residues. Written as DNA, the CDR3 is TGTGCTAGCAGCTCTGGACAGGGCAGCTACGAGCAGTACTTC. It encodes CASSSGQGSYEQYF.

The CDR3 DNA sequence: TGTGCCAGCAGCGTAGACAGGGCGGGTGGCTACACCTTC. Amino acids: CASSVDRAGGYTF. This chain joins TRBV9 and TRBJ1-2; tentative D call: TRBD1 (6 bases). Germline CDR1 and CDR2: SGDLS and YYNGEE. V lost 0 bases and J lost 7, with 10 bases in between. The CDR3 contains 13 residues.

The rearrangement uses TRBV9 and TRBJ1-2, with TRBD1 matching 11 bases. This CDR3 is 14 amino acids long. V was pared by 2 bases and J by 5 bases, with 2 bases of the junction left unmatched. CDR1 is SGDLS, CDR2 YYNGEE, per germline. DNA of the CDR3: TGTGCCAGCAGCGTGGACAGGGGGCATTATGGCTACACCTTC. It translates to CASSVDRGHYGYTF. The full variable domain, rest sourced from reference TRBV9 and TRBJ1-2, is DSGVTQTPKHLITATGQRVTLRCSPRSGDLSVYWYQQSLDQGLQFLIQYYNGEERAKGNILERFSAQQFPDLHSELNLSSLELGDSALYFCASSVDRGHYGYTFGSGTRLTVV.

The CDR3 sequence: CASSSPPTSGSIADTQYF. CDR3 bases: TGCGCCAGCAGCTCTCCCCCGACTAGCGGGAGTATTGCAGATACGCAGTATTTT. V and J are TRBV5-1 and TRBJ2-3; 12 bases align to TRBD2. V lost 3 bases to trimming and J lost 4 bases; unmatched junction nucleotides: 12. Germline lookup yields CDR1 SGHRS and CDR2 YFSETQ. The CDR3 is made up of 18 amino acids.

V usage is TRBV5-1 and J usage is TRBJ2-3; possibly TRBD2 for D (6 bases). The germline V gene has CDR1 SGHRS and CDR2 YFSETQ. This CDR3 is built from 14 residues. V was cut by 4 bases and J by 4 bases, with 13 bases left in between. For the CDR3, the DNA is TGCGCCAGCAGCCCCATGGGGGGTTCAGATACGCAGTATTTT. It encodes CASSPMGGSDTQYF.

The chain uses TRBV18 and TRBJ1-1; the D is unclear. The CDR3 runs 14 residues. Trimming removed 5 bases from V and 0 bases from J, with 10 bases in between. Germline V gene lookup returns CDR1 KGHSH and CDR2 LQKENI. The CDR3 DNA sequence: TGTGCCAGCTCATCGGCAGTGATGAACACTGAAGCTTTCTTT. This translates into CASSSAVMNTEAFF.

The rearrangement uses TRBV30 and TRBJ2-3; 10 nucleotides match TRBD2. The V gene end was trimmed by 1 base and the J gene end by 2 bases; junction bases not matched to a gene: 6. The CDR3 totals 16 residues. Germline V gene lookup returns CDR1 GTSNPN and CDR2 SVGIG (reference sequence). CDR3 nucleotides: TGTGCCTGGAGTGGGCCAGCGGGAGGGGACACAGATACGCAGTATTTT. As protein: CAWSGPAGGDTDTQYF.

This clone was picked up a small number of times. The chain is built from TRBV15 and TRBJ1-1, with D possibly TRBD1 on 5 matching bases. The V end was cut by 4 bases, the J end by 5 bases, with 11 bases between. Germline V gene data show CDR1 as LNHNV and CDR2 as YYDKDF (reference sequence). This CDR3 is built from 13 residues. The CDR3 spells CATSTYRLTEAFF. Here the CDR3 DNA reads TGTGCCACCAGCACGTACAGGCTAACTGAAGCTTTCTTT. Looking up the rest from reference TRBV15 and TRBJ1-1 gives the full variable domain: DAMVIQNPRYQVTQFGKPVTLSCSQTLNHNVMYWYQQKSSQAPKLLFHYYDKDFNNEADTPDNFQSRRPNTSFCFLDIRSPGLGDTAMYLCATSTYRLTEAFFGQGTRLTVV.

The chain has TRBV18 and TRBJ1-5; D may be TRBD1 (6 bases). Trimming took 6 bases from V and 4 from J, leaving 7 bases between them. Germline CDR1 and CDR2: KGHSH and LQKENI. The CDR3 sequence is 12 residues long. CDR3 DNA: TGTGCCAGCTCGGGGGCGAATCAGCCCCAGCATTTT. This gives the protein CASSGANQPQHF.

The chain links TRBV15 to TRBJ2-1; D gene ambiguous. This CDR3 is 14 amino acids long. Trimming removed 1 base at V and 5 bases at J, with 9 bases between. Germline V gives CDR1 LNHNV, CDR2 YYDKDF (reference sequence). The CDR3 nucleotides are TGTGCCACCAGCAGAGTCGGCACCGACAATGAGCAGTTCTTC. As protein: CATSRVGTDNEQFF.

The chain recombines TRBV9 with TRBJ2-1, with no clear D. Deletions cut 0 bases from V and 0 bases from J, with 7 bases between. This CDR3 has 15 residues. In germline, CDR1 is SGDLS, CDR2 YYNGEE. DNA of the CDR3: TGTGCCAGCAGCGTAGGGCAGCTCTCCTACAATGAGCAGTTCTTC. Its protein is CASSVGQLSYNEQFF.

The gene calls are TRBV5-1 and TRBJ2-6; no clear D. The germline V gene has CDR1 SGHRS and CDR2 YFSETQ. This CDR3 spans 14 amino acids. Between the trimmed V and J ends, which lost 6 bases and 0 bases, there was a span of 7 bases. The CDR3 protein is CASTQASGANVLTF. The CDR3 DNA reads as TGCGCCAGCACCCAGGCCTCTGGGGCCAACGTCCTGACTTTC. Combining the CDR3 with reference TRBV5-1 and TRBJ2-6 gives the whole variable domain KAGVTQTPRYLIKTRGQQVTLSCSPISGHRSVSWYQQTPGQGLQFLFEYFSETQRNKGNFPGRFSGRQFSNSRSEMNVSTLELGDSALYLCASTQASGANVLTFGAGSRLTVL.

V and J are TRBV10-2 and TRBJ1-2, with TRBD1 identical over 8 bases. CDR3 size: 16 residues. V lost 2 bases to trimming and J lost 4 bases; unmatched junction nucleotides: 9. Germline CDR1 is WSHSY and CDR2 is SAAADI. In nucleotides, the CDR3 is TGCGCCAGCAGTGAGGGGGGTGGCAGGGGGCTCTATGGCTACACCTTC. Translating gives CASSEGGGRGLYGYTF.

The V call is TRBV7-9, the J call TRBJ1-1; 9 positions match TRBD1. CDR3 length equals 16 residues. With 1 base clipped from V and 4 bases from J, the junction kept 7 bases outside the gene matches. Germline V gene sequence: CDR1 SEHNR, CDR2 FQNEAQ (reference sequence). CDR3 protein: CASSLVDRGPSTEAFF. The CDR3 DNA follows: TGTGCCAGCAGCTTAGTGGACAGGGGACCTTCCACTGAAGCTTTCTTT.

For the CDR3, the DNA is TGTGCCAGCTCTATGGGACAGGATACGCAGTATTTT. Amino acid sequence: CASSMGQDTQYF. The J gene is TRBJ2-3, the V gene TRBV18; the match to TRBD1 covers 7 bases. Germline-derived CDR1 and CDR2 are KGHSH and LQKENI. V lost 6 bases, J lost 6 bases, and 3 bases stayed unmatched. CDR3 length equals 12 residues.

V is TRBV5-1 and J is TRBJ1-5; D unresolved. CDR1 is SGHRS and CDR2 is YFSETQ in the germline V gene. Trimming cost V 1 base and J 5 bases, with 7 bases left between them. This CDR3 is built from 13 residues. The CDR3 spells CASSLNPDQPQHF. The CDR3 nucleotides are TGCGCCAGCAGCTTGAACCCCGATCAGCCCCAGCATTTT.

V is TRBV7-9 and J is TRBJ2-1; D not certain. The CDR3 length is 15 residues. The V gene's germline CDR1 is SEHNR and CDR2 FQNEAQ (reference sequence). V dropped 2 bases and J dropped 4 bases, with 12 bases sitting between them. CDR3 coding DNA: TGTGCCAGCAGCTTATTGCTGGCGGCGTACAATGAGCAGTTCTTC. The encoded protein is CASSLLLAAYNEQFF.

V gene TRBV7-2 combines with J gene TRBJ2-5; a weak D match, TRBD1 (6 bases). Germline assignment: CDR1 SGHTA and CDR2 FQGNSA. V lost 4 bases, J lost 1 base, and 13 bases lay in between. The CDR3 is 15 residues long. CDR3 protein: CASSWAATGQETQYF. In DNA form, the CDR3 reads TGTGCCAGCAGCTGGGCCGCGACAGGCCAAGAGACCCAGTACTTC.

The genes are TRBV5-1 and TRBJ1-1; unclear D gene. Germline CDR1 reads SGHRS; CDR2 reads YFSETQ. The CDR3 extends over 13 amino acids. V was trimmed by 3 bases and J by 5 bases, leaving 11 bases between them. CDR3 coding DNA: TGCGCCAGCAGCTCGCTTGGTGAGACTGAAGCTTTCTTT. As protein: CASSSLGETEAFF.

The rearrangement links TRBV4-3 to TRBJ2-6; D gene uncertain. Per the germline V gene, CDR1 is LGHNA and CDR2 is YSLEER. The CDR3 covers 15 residues. The V end lost 0 bases, the J end lost 7 bases, and 10 bases lay between the germline ends. In nucleotides, the CDR3 is TGCGCCAGCAGCCAAGATTATTTAGGCGCCAACGTCCTGACTTTC. This encodes CASSQDYLGANVLTF.

The V and J genes are TRBV5-1 and TRBJ1-5, with D perhaps TRBD1 (6 bases). V was shortened by 5 bases and J by 6 bases, with 18 bases between the two germline ends. CDR1 is SGHRS, CDR2 YFSETQ, per germline. This CDR3 is built from 15 residues. DNA for the CDR3: TGCGCCAGCAGGGTTGCCAGGGGCCTTTTTCAGCCCCAGCATTTT. This codes for CASRVARGLFQPQHF. Looking up the rest from reference TRBV5-1 and TRBJ1-5 gives the full variable domain: KAGVTQTPRYLIKTRGQQVTLSCSPISGHRSVSWYQQTPGQGLQFLFEYFSETQRNKGNFPGRFSGRQFSNSRSEMNVSTLELGDSALYLCASRVARGLFQPQHFGDGTRLSIL.

V is TRBV18 and J is TRBJ2-7; 7 positions agree with TRBD1. Germline V CDR1 and CDR2: KGHSH, LQKENI. J lost 0 bases, V lost 4 bases, and 6 bases had no gene match. The CDR3 length is 15 residues. The DNA for the CDR3 is TGTGCCAGCTCACTCACCGGGACAGACTCCTACGAGCAGTACTTC. Translated, it gives CASSLTGTDSYEQYF.

This clone appeared a few times. The chain links TRBV11-2 to TRBJ2-7; 7 bases are a match to TRBD1. The ends lost 7 bases at V and 2 bases at J; junction bases unmatched: 17. Germline V gene sequence: CDR1 SGHAT, CDR2 FQNNGV. The CDR3 totals 17 residues. The CDR3 region is CASTKSRDSVGTYEQYF. CDR3 in DNA: TGTGCCAGCACCAAGTCCCGGGACAGTGTTGGGACCTACGAGCAGTACTTC. The variable domain in full, with the rest retrieved from reference TRBV11-2 and TRBJ2-7, is EAGVAQSPRYKIIEKRQSVAFWCNPISGHATLYWYQQILGQGPKLLIQFQNNGVVDDSQLPKDRFSAERLKGVDSTLKIQPAKLEDSAVYLCASTKSRDSVGTYEQYFGPGTRLTVT.

The chain carries TRBV29-1 and TRBJ2-1; no definite D call. Germline CDR1 SQVTM, CDR2 ANQGSEA. The CDR3 covers 10 residues. Between the trimmed V and J ends, which lost 5 bases and 7 bases, there was a span of 6 bases. As DNA, the CDR3 is TGCAGCGTTCTCCTAAATGAGCAGTTCTTC. Its translation: CSVLLNEQFF.